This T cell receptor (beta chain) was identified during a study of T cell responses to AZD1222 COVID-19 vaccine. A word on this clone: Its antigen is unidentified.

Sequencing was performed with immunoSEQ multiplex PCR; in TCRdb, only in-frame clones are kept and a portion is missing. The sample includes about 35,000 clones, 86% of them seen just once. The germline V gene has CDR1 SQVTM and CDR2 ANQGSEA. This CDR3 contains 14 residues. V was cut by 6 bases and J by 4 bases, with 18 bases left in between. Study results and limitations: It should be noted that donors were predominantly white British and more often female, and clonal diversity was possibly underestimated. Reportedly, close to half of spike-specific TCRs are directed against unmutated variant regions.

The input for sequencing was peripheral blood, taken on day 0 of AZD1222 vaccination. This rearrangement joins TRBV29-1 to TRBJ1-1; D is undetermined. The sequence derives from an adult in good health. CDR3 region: CSVYKGRVGTEAFF. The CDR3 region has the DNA TGCAGCGTGTACAAAGGGAGGGTGGGCACTGAAGCTTTCTTT.